This TCR beta chain was observed in a study of T cells in Graves' hyperthyroidism and ophthalmopathy. For the study at large: Any treatment followed the collection of peripheral blood at initial diagnosis. Whole-study findings and limits: A 13 V-J model separated ophthalmopathy from stable hyperthyroidism.

The sample holds many counts of this clonotype. Its antigen is not identified. The investigators amplified TCR beta CDR3 regions from RNA transcripts. The HTBI primer set served for first-round RT-PCR of the TCR CDR3. From the multiplex PCR reads, TCRdb called clonotypes with MiXCR, one entry per CDR3 protein. The sample carries approximately 270,000 distinct CDR3 sequences, about 14% recorded once. This CDR3 contains 17 residues. The ends lost 0 bases at V and 7 bases at J; junction bases unmatched: 7. Per germline, CDR1 SEHNR and CDR2 FQNEAQ (reference sequence). V and J are TRBV7-9 and TRBJ1-6; 9 bases map to TRBD1. Sample: blood. The receptor's source is a woman aged 40 to 50 with Graves' hyperthyroidism that later progressed to Graves' ophthalmopathy. This CDR3 is CASSLAGTGNVNSPLHF. The CDR3, as DNA: TGTGCCAGCAGCTTAGCCGGGACAGGGAATGTGAATTCACCCCTCCACTTT.